The subject of this entry is one T cell receptor beta chain. Its antigen is unidentified. Specimens obtained from alopecia areata patients comprised lesional scalp punch biopsies and peripheral blood. This record belongs to a study of CD8+ T cells in alopecia areata. Trimming at V came to 5 bases and at J to 8 bases, leaving 9 bases not matched to a gene. The germline V gene has CDR1 MDHEN and CDR2 SYDVKM. The CDR3 is 15 residues long. Study conclusions and caveats: Scalp samples also yield sequences from resident alphabeta T cells of normal skin.

After isolation, RNA underwent reverse transcription to generate cDNA as the sequencing template. Using immunoSEQ multiplex PCR, the repertoire was profiled, and TCRdb retains in-frame clones only, with some absent. The sample lists roughly 65,000 clones; 45% to 55% were seen once. Sequencing used CD8+ T cells sorted from blood, obtained at week 0. This receptor was taken from a human donor with alopecia areata. The chain joins TRBV28 to TRBJ2-1, with 10 bases matching TRBD2. CDR3: CASSRGSSGSDEQFF. CDR3 DNA sequence: TGTGCCAGCAGTCGCGGGTCTAGCGGGAGCGATGAGCAGTTCTTC.